The clone carrying this TCR beta chain was picked up many times. Antigen unknown. The CDR3 has 14 residues. Between the trimmed V and J ends, which lost 0 bases and 4 bases, there was a span of 9 bases. From germline, CDR1 is SGHVS and CDR2 FQNEAQ. In patients aged 18 to 65, hyperthyroidism was newly diagnosed, with duration under 2 months. What was amplified from RNA transcripts were TCR beta CDR3 regions. During a first-round RT-PCR of the TCR CDR3, the HTBI primer set was used. TCRdb fed the multiplex PCR reads into MiXCR, producing one record per CDR3 protein. This table holds hundreds of thousands of distinct CDR3 sequences, 38% found once. This record comes from a study of T cells in Graves' hyperthyroidism and ophthalmopathy. Study overall: Peripheral blood was obtained at initial diagnosis, preceding any treatment. Study-level findings and limits: A model of 13 V-J features distinguished ophthalmopathy from stable hyperthyroidism. Peripheral blood also featured most of the thyroid clonotypes expanded above 0.001.

The sequenced sample consisted of blood. This chain joins TRBV7-8 and TRBJ2-5; no firm D call. The origin of this receptor is a man aged 18 to 30 with Graves' hyperthyroidism. The CDR3 spells CASSLALEGETQYF. CDR3 in DNA: TGTGCCAGCAGCTTAGCGCTGGAAGGAGAGACCCAGTACTTC.